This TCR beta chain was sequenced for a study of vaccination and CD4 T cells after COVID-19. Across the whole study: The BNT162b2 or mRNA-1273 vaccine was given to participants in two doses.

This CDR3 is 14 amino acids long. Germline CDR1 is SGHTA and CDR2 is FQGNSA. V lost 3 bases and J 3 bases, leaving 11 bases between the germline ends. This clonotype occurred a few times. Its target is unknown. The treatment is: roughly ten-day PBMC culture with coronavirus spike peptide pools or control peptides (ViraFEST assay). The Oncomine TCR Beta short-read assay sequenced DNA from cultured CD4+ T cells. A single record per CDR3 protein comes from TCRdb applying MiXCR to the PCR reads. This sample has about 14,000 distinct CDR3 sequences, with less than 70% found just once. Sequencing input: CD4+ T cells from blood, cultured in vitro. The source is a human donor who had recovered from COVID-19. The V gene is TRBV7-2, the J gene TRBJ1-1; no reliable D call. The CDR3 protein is CASSLLGGHTEAFF. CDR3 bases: TGTGCCAGCAGCTTGCTGGGTGGGCACACTGAAGCTTTCTTT.